The following is a TCR beta chain sequence with its context. This sample was included in a study of blood T cell repertoires in COVID-19. At the level of the study: Some COVID-19 samples were acute and others convalescent; all came from the United States, Italy and Spain. The analysed material was cDNA or gDNA that came from T cells, B-cell-depleted T cells, or PBMCs.

Here immunoSEQ multiplex PCR was the method, and the copy in TCRdb shows in-frame clones only, minus some. The sample records more than 300,000 clones, about nine tenths being singletons. CDR3 length equals 14 residues. The V end was cut by 5 bases, the J end by 6 bases, with 14 bases between. CDR1 and CDR2 (germline): MNHEY, SMNVEV (reference sequence). This clonotype was obtained from a young man who had recovered from COVID-19. Material for sequencing was PBMCs or T cells enriched from blood (not recorded which). The chain employs TRBV27 and TRBJ1-5; D might be TRBD1 (5 bases). CDR3 region: CASSTTGPAQPQHF. CDR3 bases: TGTGCCAGCAGTACCACAGGTCCAGCTCAGCCCCAGCATTTT.